This T cell receptor beta chain was retrieved from a study of T cell responses to AZD1222 COVID-19 vaccine. The CDR3 is made up of 17 amino acids. Germline lookup yields CDR1 SGHRS and CDR2 YFSETQ. V lost 0 bases, J lost 1 base, and 8 bases stayed unmatched. The repertoire was sequenced with immunoSEQ multiplex PCR; TCRdb's copy has only in-frame clones and lacks some. The sample has more than 95,000 clones, about nine tenths seen once. The chain carries TRBV5-1 and TRBJ2-3; TRBD1 aligns across 7 bases. Sequenced here: peripheral blood, sampled on day 0 of AZD1222 vaccination. The clonotype was recovered from an adult in good health. CDR3 residues: CASSLAKGARGTDTQYF. The CDR3 coding sequence is TGCGCCAGCAGCTTGGCCAAGGGGGCTCGGGGCACAGATACGCAGTATTTT.